The 16 T cell receptor beta chains presented below share a single source sample, sequenced in a study of PD-L1 blockade in urothelial cancer. The assay was immunoSEQ multiplex PCR, and TCRdb's table has in-frame clones only and misses some. Altogether about 100,000 clones are present, 90% to 95% being singletons, with the ten largest covering about 0.91%. The source was PBMCs, collected around atezolizumab (anti-PD-L1) treatment. These TCRs come from a woman aged 80 or over with urothelial cancer.

This chain joins TRBV14 and TRBJ1-1; D is possibly TRBD1 (6 bases). Germline V lookup: CDR1 SGHDN, CDR2 FVKESK. The V end was cut by 1 base, the J end by 3 bases, with 6 bases between. This CDR3 region has 13 residues. This chain's CDR3 is CASSQAGDTEAFF. CDR3 DNA sequence: TGTGCCAGCAGCCAAGCAGGGGACACTGAAGCTTTCTTT.

The chain joins TRBV10-3 to TRBJ1-2, with D unresolved. From germline, CDR1 is ENHRY and CDR2 SYGVKD. The CDR3 is 10 amino acids. Deletions cut 8 bases from V and 5 bases from J, with 6 bases between. CDR3 sequence (DNA): TGTGCCATCGGACTGTATGGCTACACCTTC. It is translated as CAIGLYGYTF.

CDR3 bases: TGTGCCAGCAGCAAAGGCCGACTAGCGGAGATACAAGAGACCCAGTACTTC. Encoded protein: CASSKGRLAEIQETQYF. The chain recombines TRBV7-9 with TRBJ2-5, with 9 positions matching TRBD2. In germline, CDR1 is SEHNR, CDR2 FQNEAQ (reference sequence). J was trimmed by 2 bases and V by 5 bases; bases with no gene match: 12. The CDR3 has 17 residues.

The V call is TRBV6-1, the J call TRBJ2-7; tentatively, D is TRBD2 (6 bases). Germline lookup yields CDR1 MNHNS and CDR2 SASEGT. The ends were cut back, 11 bases at V and 6 bases at J, with 20 bases in the middle. The CDR3 is 13 residues long. CDR3 loop: CAGKGAIGSEQYF. The CDR3 nucleotides read TGTGCCGGGAAAGGGGCAATCGGGAGCGAGCAGTACTTC.

This clone has a handful of counts. Written as DNA, the CDR3 is TGTGCCAGTGGGGAACAGGGGGCGGTGGGCTATGGCTACACCTTC. It codes for CASGEQGAVGYGYTF. The rearrangement joins TRBV28 to TRBJ1-2, with TRBD1 matching 9 bases. V lost 9 bases and J lost 4; bases outside the gene matches: 12. This CDR3 is 15 amino acids long. Germline CDR1 is MDHEN and CDR2 is SYDVKM.

The chain uses TRBV28 and TRBJ2-1, with 12 bases matching TRBD2. With 6 bases clipped from V and 5 bases from J, the junction kept 14 bases outside the gene matches. CDR1 and CDR2 from the germline V gene are MDHEN and SYDVKM. The CDR3 is 18 amino acids. The CDR3 region is CASRRGQAGLAGNNEQFF. The CDR3 region has the DNA TGTGCCAGCAGGCGAGGCCAGGCAGGACTAGCGGGAAACAATGAGCAGTTCTTC.

V is TRBV7-8 and J is TRBJ2-7, with D perhaps matching TRBD2 (6 bases). Germline V gene lookup returns CDR1 SGHVS and CDR2 FQNEAQ. The CDR3 contains 14 residues. Trimming left V 0 bases short and J 4 bases short, with 10 bases between. CDR3: CASSLASGPYEQYF. The CDR3 DNA reads TGTGCCAGCAGCTTAGCTAGCGGTCCGTACGAGCAGTACTTC.

About this clone: The junction differs from germline at one of its ends, possibly a read error. This chain connects TRBV2 to TRBJ2-3; 9 nucleotides match TRBD2. CDR1 is SNHLY and CDR2 is FYNNEI in the germline V gene. The CDR3 has 15 amino acids. CDR3 nucleotide sequence: TGTGCCCGCAGGCGCGGGGGGGACCGCACAGATACGCAGTATTTT. It codes for CARRRGGDRTDTQYF.

This chain's CDR3 is CASSSGTGGAEQYF. CDR3 nucleotide sequence: TGTGCCAGCTCGTCCGGGACAGGGGGGGCCGAGCAGTACTTC. This chain uses TRBV18 with TRBJ2-7; 11 positions agree with TRBD1. CDR1 and CDR2 from the germline V gene are KGHSH and LQKENI. The trim removed 6 bases at V and 6 bases at J, leaving 7 bases unmatched. This CDR3 spans 14 amino acids.

J is TRBJ2-3 and V is TRBV28; D is unresolved. The CDR3 is made up of 12 amino acids. The V end was cut by 6 bases, the J end by 4 bases, with 8 bases between. CDR1 is MDHEN and CDR2 is SYDVKM in the germline V gene. Here the CDR3 DNA reads TGTGCCAGCAGCCAGGCCGCAGATACGCAGTATTTT. This translates into CASSQAADTQYF. Drawing the rest from reference TRBV28 and TRBJ2-3, the complete variable domain is DVKVTQSSRYLVKRTGEKVFLECVQDMDHENMFWYRQDPGLGLRLIYFSYDVKMKEKGDIPEGYSVSREKKERFSLILESASTNQTSMYLCASSQAADTQYFGPGTRLTVL.

J is TRBJ1-1 and V is TRBV7-9; TRBD1 might be the D (6 bases). CDR3 length: 14 amino acids. The V and J ends lost 0 bases and 3 bases respectively, with 8 bases between them. Germline V gives CDR1 SEHNR, CDR2 FQNEAQ (reference sequence). The CDR3 nucleotides are TGTGCCAGCAGCTTAGCCCCAGGGGACACTGAAGCTTTCTTT. Its translation: CASSLAPGDTEAFF.

This chain links TRBV2 with TRBJ1-5; tentative D call: TRBD1 (6 bases). The germline CDR1 and CDR2 sequences are SNHLY and FYNNEI. The CDR3 has 14 residues. V was pared by 6 bases and J by 1 base, with 10 bases between. The CDR3 region is CASSDDRSNQPQHF. DNA for the CDR3: TGTGCCAGCAGCGACGACAGGAGCAATCAGCCCCAGCATTTT.

The table lists this clone with a count of one. This chain links TRBV5-5 with TRBJ2-2, with a possible D match to TRBD1 (7 bases). The CDR3 length is 14 residues. Germline V gene lookup returns CDR1 SGHKS and CDR2 YYEKEE (reference sequence). V was clipped by 5 bases and J by 6 bases, with 14 bases between them. For the CDR3, the DNA is TGTGCCAGCAGGCGGGACAGTTATCCCGGGGAGCTGTTTTTT. It codes for CASRRDSYPGELFF.

This chain joins TRBV4-1 and TRBJ2-7; weak D call: TRBD1 (6 bases). Germline V gene data show CDR1 as MGHRA and CDR2 as YSYEKL. Trimming took off 1 base at V and 1 base at J, with 8 bases between the two ends. CDR3 length equals 14 residues. The CDR3 DNA reads TGCGCCAGCAGCCAAGTTCAGGGGTCCTACGAGCAGTACTTC. This gives the protein CASSQVQGSYEQYF.

The rearrangement uses TRBV7-8 and TRBJ2-3; weak D call: TRBD2 (5 bases). Germline V CDR1 and CDR2: SGHVS, FQNEAQ. Deletions cut 1 base from V and 3 bases from J, with 17 bases between. There are 17 residues in the CDR3. CDR3 amino acids: CASSLGASRLRTDTQYF. In DNA, the CDR3 is TGTGCCAGCAGCTTAGGGGCTAGCAGGCTTAGGACAGATACGCAGTATTTT. Combining the CDR3 with reference TRBV7-8 and TRBJ2-3 gives the whole variable domain GAGVSQSPRYKVAKRGQDVALRCDPISGHVSLFWYQQALGQGPEFLTYFQNEAQLDKSGLPSDRFFAERPEGSVSTLKIQRTQQEDSAVYLCASSLGASRLRTDTQYFGPGTRLTVL.

The V and J genes are TRBV10-3 and TRBJ1-2; D is undetermined. The CDR3 spans 13 residues. Germline values: CDR1 ENHRY, CDR2 SYGVKD. V gave up 3 bases and J gave up 0 bases, with 5 bases separating them. The CDR3 DNA sequence: TGTGCCATCAGTGACAGTCCTAACTATGGCTACACCTTC. It yields the protein CAISDSPNYGYTF.